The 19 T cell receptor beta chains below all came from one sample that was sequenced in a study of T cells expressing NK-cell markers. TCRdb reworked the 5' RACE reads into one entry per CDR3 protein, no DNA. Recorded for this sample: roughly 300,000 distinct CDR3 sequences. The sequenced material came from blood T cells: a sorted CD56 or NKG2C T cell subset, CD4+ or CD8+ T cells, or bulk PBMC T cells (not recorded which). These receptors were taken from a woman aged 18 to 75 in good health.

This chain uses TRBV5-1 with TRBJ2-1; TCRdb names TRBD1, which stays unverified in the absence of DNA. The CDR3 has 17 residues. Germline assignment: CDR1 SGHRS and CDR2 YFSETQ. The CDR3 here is CASSSQGLRGPYNEQFF.

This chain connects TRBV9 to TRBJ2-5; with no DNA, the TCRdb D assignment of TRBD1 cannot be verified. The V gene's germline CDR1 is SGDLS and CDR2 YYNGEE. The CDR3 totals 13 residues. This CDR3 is CASSVGTEETQYF.

CDR3 in amino acids: CSARLAGTLSMGEQFF. This chain joins TRBV20-1 and TRBJ2-1; TCRdb returns TRBD2, unconfirmable since there is no DNA. Germline loops: CDR1 DFQATT, CDR2 SNEGSKA (reference sequence). The CDR3 spans 16 residues.

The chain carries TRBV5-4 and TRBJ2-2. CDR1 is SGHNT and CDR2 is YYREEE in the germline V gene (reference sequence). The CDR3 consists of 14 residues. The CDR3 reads CASSLKLGTGELFF. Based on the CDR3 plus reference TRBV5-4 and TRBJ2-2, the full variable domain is ETGVTQSPTHLIKTRGQQVTLRCSSQSGHNTVSWYQQALGQGPQFIFQYYREEENGRGNFPPRFSGLQFPNYSSELNVNALELDDSALYLCASSLKLGTGELFFGEGSRLTVL.

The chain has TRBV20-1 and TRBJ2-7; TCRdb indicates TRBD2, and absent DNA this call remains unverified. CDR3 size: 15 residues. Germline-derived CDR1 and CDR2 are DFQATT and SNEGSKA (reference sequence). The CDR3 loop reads CSATGLAGVSYEQYF.

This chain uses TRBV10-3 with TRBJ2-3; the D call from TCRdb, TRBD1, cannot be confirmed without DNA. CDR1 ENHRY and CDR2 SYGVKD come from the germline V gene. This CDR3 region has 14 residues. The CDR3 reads CAIRGDPRPDTQYF.

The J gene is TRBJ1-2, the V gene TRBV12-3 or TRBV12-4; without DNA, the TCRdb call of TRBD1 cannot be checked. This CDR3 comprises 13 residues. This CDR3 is CASRTGGGKGYTF.

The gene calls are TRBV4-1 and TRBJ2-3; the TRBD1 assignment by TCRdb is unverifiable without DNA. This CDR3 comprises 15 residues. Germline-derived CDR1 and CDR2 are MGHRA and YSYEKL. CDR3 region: CASSHQQDVLGAQYF.

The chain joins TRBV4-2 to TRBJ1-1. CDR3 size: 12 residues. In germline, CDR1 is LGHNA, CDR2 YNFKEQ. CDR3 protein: CASSQDRGEAFF.

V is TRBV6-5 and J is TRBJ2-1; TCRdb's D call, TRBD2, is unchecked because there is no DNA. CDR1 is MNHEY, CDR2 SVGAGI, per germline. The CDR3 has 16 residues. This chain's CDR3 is CASSYNRAPPRNEQFF.

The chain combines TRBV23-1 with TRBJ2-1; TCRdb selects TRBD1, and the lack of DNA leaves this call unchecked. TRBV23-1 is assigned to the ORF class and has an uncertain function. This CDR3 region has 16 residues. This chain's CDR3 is CASSHRRETLKNEQFF.

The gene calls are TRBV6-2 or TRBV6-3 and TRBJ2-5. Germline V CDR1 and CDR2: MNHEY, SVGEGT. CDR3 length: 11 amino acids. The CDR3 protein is CASSWEQTQYF.

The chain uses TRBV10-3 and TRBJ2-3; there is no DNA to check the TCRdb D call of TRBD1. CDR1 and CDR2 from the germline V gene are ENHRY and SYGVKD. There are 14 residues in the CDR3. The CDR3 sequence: CAISGPGTTDTQYF.

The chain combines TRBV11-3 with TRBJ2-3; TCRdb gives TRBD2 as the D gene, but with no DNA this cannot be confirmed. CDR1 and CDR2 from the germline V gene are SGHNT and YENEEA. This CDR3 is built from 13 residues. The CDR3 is CASSLEEGDTQYF.

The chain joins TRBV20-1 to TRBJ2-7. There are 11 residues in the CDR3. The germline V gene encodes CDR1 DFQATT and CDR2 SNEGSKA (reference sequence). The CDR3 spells CSAKEFYEQYF.

CDR3 region: CASSSGTGFTGNTIYF. This chain connects TRBV5-6 to TRBJ1-3; TCRdb returns TRBD1, unconfirmable since there is no DNA. CDR1 is SGHDT and CDR2 is YYEEEE in the germline V gene. The CDR3 is made up of 16 amino acids.

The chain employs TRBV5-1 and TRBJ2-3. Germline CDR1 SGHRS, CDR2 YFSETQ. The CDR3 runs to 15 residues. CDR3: CASSYTPVPTDTQYF.

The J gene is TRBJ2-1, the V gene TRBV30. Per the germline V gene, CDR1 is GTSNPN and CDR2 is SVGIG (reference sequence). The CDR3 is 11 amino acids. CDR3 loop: CAWNHENEQFF.

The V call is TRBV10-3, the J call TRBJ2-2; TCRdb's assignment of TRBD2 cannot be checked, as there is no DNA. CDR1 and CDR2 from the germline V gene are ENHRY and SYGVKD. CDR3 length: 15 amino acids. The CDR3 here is CAISVGLANTGELFF.